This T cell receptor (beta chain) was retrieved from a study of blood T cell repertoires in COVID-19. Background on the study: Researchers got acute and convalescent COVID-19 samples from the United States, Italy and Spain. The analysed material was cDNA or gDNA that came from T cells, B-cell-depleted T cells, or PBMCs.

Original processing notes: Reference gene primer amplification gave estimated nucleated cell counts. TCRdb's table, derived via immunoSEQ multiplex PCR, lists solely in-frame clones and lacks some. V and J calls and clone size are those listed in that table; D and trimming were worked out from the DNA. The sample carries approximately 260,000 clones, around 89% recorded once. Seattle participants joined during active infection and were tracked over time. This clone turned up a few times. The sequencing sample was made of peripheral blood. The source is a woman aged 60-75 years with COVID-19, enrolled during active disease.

The CDR3 nucleotides read TGTGCCAGCAGACAACCTGTAGCGGAAGATACGCAGTATTTT. Its translation is CASRQPVAEDTQYF. The chain recombines TRBV2 with TRBJ2-3, with D maybe TRBD2 (6 bases). Trimming took off 6 bases at V and 5 bases at J, with 15 bases between the two ends. Per germline, CDR1 SNHLY and CDR2 FYNNEI. This CDR3 contains 14 residues.